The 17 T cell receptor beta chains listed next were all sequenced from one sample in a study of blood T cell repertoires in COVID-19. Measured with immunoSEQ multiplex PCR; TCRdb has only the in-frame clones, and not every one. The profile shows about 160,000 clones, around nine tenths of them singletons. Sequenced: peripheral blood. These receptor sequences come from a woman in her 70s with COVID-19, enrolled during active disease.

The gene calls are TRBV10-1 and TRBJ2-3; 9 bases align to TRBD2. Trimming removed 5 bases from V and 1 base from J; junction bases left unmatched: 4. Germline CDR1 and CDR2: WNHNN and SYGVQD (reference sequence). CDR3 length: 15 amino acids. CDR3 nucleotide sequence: TGCGCCAGCAGTAGTAGCGGGGGTGGCACAGATACGCAGTATTTT. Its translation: CASSSSGGGTDTQYF.

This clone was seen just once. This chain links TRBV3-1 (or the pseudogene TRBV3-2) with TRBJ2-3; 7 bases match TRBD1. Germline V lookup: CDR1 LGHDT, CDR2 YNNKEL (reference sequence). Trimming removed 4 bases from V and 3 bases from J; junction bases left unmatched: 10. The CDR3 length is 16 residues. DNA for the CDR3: TGTGCCAGCAGCCCCCCAGGGACAGTAAGGACAGATACGCAGTATTTT. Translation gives CASSPPGTVRTDTQYF.

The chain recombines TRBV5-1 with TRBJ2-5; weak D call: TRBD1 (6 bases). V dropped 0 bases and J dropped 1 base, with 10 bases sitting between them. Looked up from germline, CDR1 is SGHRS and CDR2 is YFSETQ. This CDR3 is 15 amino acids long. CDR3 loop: CASSLDVDSQETQYF. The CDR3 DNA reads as TGCGCCAGCAGCTTGGACGTGGACAGCCAAGAGACCCAGTACTTC.

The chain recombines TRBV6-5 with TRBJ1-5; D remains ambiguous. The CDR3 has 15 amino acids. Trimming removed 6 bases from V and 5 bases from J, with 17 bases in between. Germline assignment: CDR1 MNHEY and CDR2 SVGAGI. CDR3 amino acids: CASRTGEGGYQPQHF. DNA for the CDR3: TGTGCCAGCAGGACCGGGGAGGGAGGTTATCAGCCCCAGCATTTT.

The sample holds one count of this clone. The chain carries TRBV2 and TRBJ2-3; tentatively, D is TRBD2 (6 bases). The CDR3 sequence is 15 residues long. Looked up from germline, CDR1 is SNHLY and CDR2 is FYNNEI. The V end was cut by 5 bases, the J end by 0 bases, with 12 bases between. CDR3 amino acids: CASSPGGASTDTQYF. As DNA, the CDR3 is TGTGCCAGCAGTCCCGGAGGGGCTAGCACAGATACGCAGTATTTT.

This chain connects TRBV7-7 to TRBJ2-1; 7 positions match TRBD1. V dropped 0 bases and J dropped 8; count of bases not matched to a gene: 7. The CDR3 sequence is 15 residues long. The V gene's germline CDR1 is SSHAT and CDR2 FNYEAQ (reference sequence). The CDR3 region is CASSLAGGEGDEQFF. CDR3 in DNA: TGTGCCAGCAGCTTAGCAGGGGGCGAGGGCGATGAGCAGTTCTTC. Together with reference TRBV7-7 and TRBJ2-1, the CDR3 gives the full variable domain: GAGVSQSPRYKVTKRGQDVTLRCDPISSHATLYWYQQALGQGPEFLTYFNYEAQPDKSGLPSDRFSAERPEGSISTLTIQRTEQRDSAMYRCASSLAGGEGDEQFFGPGTRLTVL.

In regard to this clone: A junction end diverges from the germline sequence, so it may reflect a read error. The CDR3 coding sequence is TGCGCCAGCAGCTCTGGACAGGGCCCCTACAATTCACCCCTCCACTTT. It specifies CASSSGQGPYNSPLHF. The V gene is TRBV5-1, the J gene TRBJ1-6; TRBD1 matches at 8 bases. The CDR3 is 16 amino acids. Germline CDR1 is SGHRS and CDR2 is YFSETQ.

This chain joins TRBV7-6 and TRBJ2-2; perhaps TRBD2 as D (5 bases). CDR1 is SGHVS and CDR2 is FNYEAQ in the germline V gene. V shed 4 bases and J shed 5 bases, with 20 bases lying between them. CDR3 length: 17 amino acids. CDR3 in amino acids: CASSSNEGILSTGELFF. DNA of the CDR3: TGTGCCAGCAGCTCCAACGAGGGAATCCTCTCGACCGGGGAGCTGTTTTTT.

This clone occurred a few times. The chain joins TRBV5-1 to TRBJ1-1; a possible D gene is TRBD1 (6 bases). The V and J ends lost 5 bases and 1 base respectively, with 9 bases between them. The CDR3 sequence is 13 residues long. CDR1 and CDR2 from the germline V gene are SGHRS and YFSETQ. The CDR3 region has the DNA TGCGCCAGCAGTTCAGGGGAGAACACTGAAGCTTTCTTT. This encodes CASSSGENTEAFF.

The CDR3 sequence: CASSPKGQGQSYEQYF. CDR3 DNA sequence: TGTGCCAGCAGTCCGAAAGGACAGGGACAATCTTACGAGCAGTACTTC. The chain is built from TRBV28 and TRBJ2-7; TRBD1 aligns across 8 bases. This CDR3 contains 16 residues. V gave up 5 bases and J gave up 4 bases; unmatched junction bases: 13. Per the germline V gene, CDR1 is MDHEN and CDR2 is SYDVKM.

CDR3 region: CASSFGAGAPQYF. The CDR3 nucleotides read TGTGCCAGCAGCTTTGGAGCGGGGGCCCCGCAGTATTTT. The chain has TRBV7-3 and TRBJ2-3; 8 positions agree with TRBD2. Germline V lookup: CDR1 SGHTA, CDR2 FQGTGA. The CDR3 consists of 13 residues. V gave up 3 bases and J gave up 10 bases; unmatched junction bases: 6.

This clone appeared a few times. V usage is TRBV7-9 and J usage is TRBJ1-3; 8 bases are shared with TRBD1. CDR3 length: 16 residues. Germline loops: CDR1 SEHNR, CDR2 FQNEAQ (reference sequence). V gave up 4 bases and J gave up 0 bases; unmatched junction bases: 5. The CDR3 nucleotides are TGTGCCAGCAGCTCAATGGGACAGGCCTCTGGAAACACCATATATTTT. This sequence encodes CASSSMGQASGNTIYF.

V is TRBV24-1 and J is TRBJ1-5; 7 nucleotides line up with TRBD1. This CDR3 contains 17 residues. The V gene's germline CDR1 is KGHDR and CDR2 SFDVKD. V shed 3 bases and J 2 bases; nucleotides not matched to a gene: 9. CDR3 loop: CATSDPARGQGNQPQHF. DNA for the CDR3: TGTGCCACCAGTGATCCAGCTAGGGGGCAAGGCAATCAGCCCCAGCATTTT.

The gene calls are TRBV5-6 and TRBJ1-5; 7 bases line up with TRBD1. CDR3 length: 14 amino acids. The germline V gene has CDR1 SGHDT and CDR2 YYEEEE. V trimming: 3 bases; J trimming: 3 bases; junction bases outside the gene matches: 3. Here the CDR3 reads CASSWGQNNQPQHF. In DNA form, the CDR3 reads TGTGCCAGCAGCTGGGGACAGAACAATCAGCCCCAGCATTTT.

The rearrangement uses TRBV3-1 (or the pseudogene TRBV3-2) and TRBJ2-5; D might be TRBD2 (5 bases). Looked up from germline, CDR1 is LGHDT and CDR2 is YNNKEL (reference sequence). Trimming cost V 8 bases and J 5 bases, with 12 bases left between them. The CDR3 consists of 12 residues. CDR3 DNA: TGTGCCAGCCACGGCCGAGGGGAGACCCAGTACTTC. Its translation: CASHGRGETQYF.

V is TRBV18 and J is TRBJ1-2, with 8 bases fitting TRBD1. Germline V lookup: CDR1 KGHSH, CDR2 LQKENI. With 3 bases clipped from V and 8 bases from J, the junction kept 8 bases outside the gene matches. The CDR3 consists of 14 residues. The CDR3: CASSPGDRLWGYTF. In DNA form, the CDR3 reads TGTGCCAGCTCACCCGGGGACAGGTTGTGGGGCTACACCTTC.

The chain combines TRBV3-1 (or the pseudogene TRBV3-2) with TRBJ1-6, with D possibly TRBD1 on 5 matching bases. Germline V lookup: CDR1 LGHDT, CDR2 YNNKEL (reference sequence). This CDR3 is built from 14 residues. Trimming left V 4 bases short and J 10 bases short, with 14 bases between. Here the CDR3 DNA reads TGTGCCAGCAGCCCCGGGGGGTCTGCCTCACCCCTCCACTTT. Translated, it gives CASSPGGSASPLHF.